This TCR beta chain came from a study of T cell responses to AZD1222 COVID-19 vaccine. About this clone: The antigen is unknown.

Study-wide results and caveats: CD4 TCRs covered the whole spike, strongest at regions 160-218 and 743-854. Only a handful of people who got AZD1222 tested seropositive at baseline. White British ancestry dominated among donors, who included more females, and clonal diversity was possibly underestimated.

Sequencing was performed with immunoSEQ multiplex PCR; in TCRdb, only in-frame clones are kept and a portion is missing. The data show 130,000 to 150,000 clones, 80% to 90% seen once. This CDR3 comprises 14 residues. After removal of 5 bases from V and 7 bases from J, the junction contained 7 bases not matched to a gene. In germline, CDR1 is SNHLY, CDR2 FYNNEI. This clonotype was sampled from an adult in good health. Sequenced here: peripheral blood, sampled on day 0 of AZD1222 vaccination. The rearrangement links TRBV2 to TRBJ1-2; 10 nucleotides agree with TRBD1. The CDR3: CASSPDRGPGGYTF. DNA for the CDR3: TGTGCCAGCAGTCCTGACAGGGGGCCAGGTGGCTACACCTTC.